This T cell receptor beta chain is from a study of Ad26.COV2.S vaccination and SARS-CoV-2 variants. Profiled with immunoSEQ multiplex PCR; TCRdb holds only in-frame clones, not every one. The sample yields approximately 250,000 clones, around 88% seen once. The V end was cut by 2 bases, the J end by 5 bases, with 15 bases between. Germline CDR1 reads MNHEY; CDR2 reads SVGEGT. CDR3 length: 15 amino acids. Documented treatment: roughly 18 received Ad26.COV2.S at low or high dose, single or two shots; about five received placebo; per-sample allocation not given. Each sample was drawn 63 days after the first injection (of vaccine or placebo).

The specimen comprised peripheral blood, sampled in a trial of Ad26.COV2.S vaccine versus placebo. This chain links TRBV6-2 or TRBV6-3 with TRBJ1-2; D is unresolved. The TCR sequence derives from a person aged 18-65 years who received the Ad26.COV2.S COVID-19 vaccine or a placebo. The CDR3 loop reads CASSYMVGRLYGYTF. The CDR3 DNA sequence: TGTGCCAGCAGTTACATGGTAGGAAGACTTTATGGCTACACCTTC.